The T cell receptor beta chain under discussion was sequenced for a study of cutaneous CD30+ T cell lymphoproliferative disorder and hepatitis E (dated by TCRdb to 2016 to 2019). Libraries were constructed by the immunoSEQ multiplex PCR assay. Entries here come from immuneACCESS through TCRdb and include only in-frame sequences with V and J called. Some clones fail to appear in such tables; in the studies checked, an unresolved V gene covers under half of the shortfall, and the cause of the remainder is unknown. The sample profile shows around 7,000 clones; 74% of them were found once. The ten largest clones take up less than 1.2% of the sample. As for this clone: Its binding antigen is unknown. No qualities accompany the bases; no much larger clone lies one base away.

The CDR3 starts with the cysteine, ends with the phenylalanine, and has 12 residues. Only the CDR3 region is kept as DNA, spanning 36 bases read in frame from base 1. At the junction V is shortened by 3 bases and J by 8 bases, with 9 bases in between. CDR1 and CDR2 (LNHNV, YYDKDF) derive from the germline V gene (reference sequence). Specimen: blood. The source of this sequence is a human donor with a cutaneous T cell lymphoproliferative disorder associated with hepatitis E virus. The chain uses TRBV15 and TRBJ2-3; there is no confident call for the D gene. The base sequence is TGTGCCACCAGCAGTCATTTAGCTACGCAGTATTTT. Translated, this is CATSSHLATQYF. The CDR3 plus the reference TRBV15 and TRBJ2-3 genes for the other parts give the full variable domain: DAMVIQNPRYQVTQFGKPVTLSCSQTLNHNVMYWYQQKSSQAPKLLFHYYDKDFNNEADTPDNFQSRRPNTSFCFLDIRSPGLGDTAMYLCATSSHLATQYFGPGTRLTVL.